One sample yielded the 7 T cell receptor beta chains listed below, sequenced in a study of blood T cell repertoires in COVID-19. TCRdb's copy holds only in-frame clones and misses some; the assay was immunoSEQ multiplex PCR. The sample holds over 400,000 clones, roughly 89% seen once. Input material: peripheral blood. The source of these receptors is a woman aged 45 to 65 with COVID-19, enrolled during active disease.

CDR3 nucleotides: TGTGCCAGCAGCGTAGCTGCGGGGGGGCCGTATACGCAGTATTTT. Translation: CASSVAAGGPYTQYF. The rearrangement links TRBV9 to TRBJ2-3, with 9 bases matching TRBD2. The junction had 6 bases not matched to a gene; V was cut back by 0 bases and J by 7 bases. The CDR3 length is 15 residues. Germline assignment: CDR1 SGDLS and CDR2 YYNGEE.

This chain links TRBV27 with TRBJ1-2; TRBD1 aligns across 9 bases. V trimming: 2 bases; J trimming: 3 bases; junction bases outside the gene matches: 4. The CDR3 spans 15 residues. Looked up from germline, CDR1 is MNHEY and CDR2 is SMNVEV (reference sequence). The CDR3 sequence is CASSLAGQGDYGYTF. The CDR3 DNA is TGTGCCAGCAGTTTAGCGGGACAGGGAGACTATGGCTACACCTTC.

The chain carries TRBV11-2 and TRBJ2-1, with 14 nucleotides matching TRBD2. This CDR3 contains 16 residues. In germline, CDR1 is SGHAT, CDR2 FQNNGV. Trimming removed 7 bases from V and 7 bases from J; junction bases left unmatched: 9. The DNA of the CDR3 is TGTGCCAGCACCCTGGGGACTAGCGGGGGAGGGAATGAGCAGTTCTTC. This codes for CASTLGTSGGGNEQFF.

The gene calls are TRBV2 and TRBJ1-6; no reliable D call. Germline CDR1 is SNHLY and CDR2 is FYNNEI. The CDR3 loop spans 13 amino acids. The V gene lost 1 base and the J gene lost 7 bases, with 5 bases spanning the gap. The DNA of the CDR3 is TGTGCCAGCAGTGAAGTGGAGAATTCACCCCTCCACTTT. As protein: CASSEVENSPLHF.

The chain has TRBV4-1 and TRBJ2-3; 9 nucleotides match TRBD1. From germline, CDR1 is MGHRA and CDR2 YSYEKL. Losses at the gene ends were 8 bases for V and 2 bases for J; bases not matched to a gene: 11. The CDR3 totals 16 residues. CDR3 DNA sequence: TGCGCCAGCGCGCGATCGACAGGGGGATACACAGATACGCAGTATTTT. Translated, it gives CASARSTGGYTDTQYF.

The chain recombines TRBV7-6 with TRBJ2-3, with 12 bases fitting TRBD2. J lost 1 base, V lost 4 bases, and 3 bases had no gene match. In germline, CDR1 is SGHVS, CDR2 FNYEAQ. There are 16 residues in the CDR3. DNA for the CDR3: TGTGCCAGCAGCTCCCGGACTAGCGGGGGCACAGATACGCAGTATTTT. Amino acids: CASSSRTSGGTDTQYF. The full variable domain, in which reference TRBV7-6 and TRBJ2-3 provide the parts outside the CDR3, is GAGVSQSPRYKVTKRGQDVALRCDPISGHVSLYWYRQALGQGPEFLTYFNYEAQQDKSGLPNDRFSAERPEGSISTLTIQRTEQRDSAMYRCASSSRTSGGTDTQYFGPGTRLTVL.

The chain employs TRBV4-1 and TRBJ2-2, with D maybe TRBD1 (6 bases). Germline V gene sequence: CDR1 MGHRA, CDR2 YSYEKL. The CDR3 spans 16 residues. V lost 4 bases to trimming and J lost 5 bases, with 17 bases between them. The CDR3 DNA reads as TGCGCCAGCAGCCCCGTCAGGGGCCGAATGACCGGGGAGCTGTTTTTT. This encodes CASSPVRGRMTGELFF.